This T cell receptor (beta chain) was recovered during a study of OX40 agonist ivuxolimab in advanced cancers. Study in general: Ivuxolimab is an agonistic anti-OX40 (CD134) antibody, and patients were treated with it.

Exclusion applied to patients with autoimmune disease history or systemic immunosuppression. This clone was detected only a few times. Clones were read by immunoSEQ multiplex PCR, and TCRdb kept only the in-frame ones, dropping some. The repertoire holds 22,000 or so clones, with 77% as singletons. The sample here was CD4+ or CD8+ T cells sorted from blood, taken in a trial of the OX40 agonist ivuxolimab. This TCR was recovered from an adult with an advanced solid tumor such as melanoma, head and neck, liver or kidney cancer.

CDR3 loop: CASSVGLRGANEKLFF. CDR3 coding DNA: TGTGCCAGCAGCGTAGGGCTTCGCGGAGCAAATGAAAAACTGTTTTTT. This chain joins TRBV7-2 and TRBJ1-4, with unresolved D. V was shortened by 5 bases and J by 5 bases, with 18 bases between the two germline ends. The CDR3 has 16 amino acids. CDR1 is SGHTA and CDR2 is FQGNSA in the germline V gene.